These 25 T cell receptor beta chains were all obtained from the same sample, sequenced in a study of blood T cell repertoires in COVID-19. The repertoire was sequenced with immunoSEQ multiplex PCR; TCRdb's copy has only in-frame clones and lacks some. In the table there are roughly 570,000 clones, about 89% of which are singletons. The sample consisted of peripheral blood. These receptors all come from a woman aged 45 to 65 with COVID-19, enrolled during active disease.

This chain uses TRBV5-1 with TRBJ2-3, with a weak D call TRBD1 (6 bases). CDR1 is SGHRS and CDR2 is YFSETQ in the germline V gene. This CDR3 is 15 amino acids long. Trimming removed 1 base at V and 2 bases at J, with 11 bases between. The CDR3 DNA follows: TGCGCCAGCAGCTTGATCGGGACAACCACAGATACGCAGTATTTT. Translation: CASSLIGTTTDTQYF.

The V call is TRBV2, the J call TRBJ1-1; D may be TRBD1 (5 bases). CDR3 length equals 14 residues. Germline V gene data show CDR1 as SNHLY and CDR2 as FYNNEI. V shed 1 base and J shed 4 bases, with 10 bases lying between them. CDR3: CASSEGQGSTEAFF. CDR3 bases: TGTGCCAGCAGTGAAGGGCAGGGTTCCACTGAAGCTTTCTTT.

The CDR3 bases are TGTGCCTGGAGTCCCGCCGCGGGGTTCGGCGAGCAGTACTTC. It translates to CAWSPAAGFGEQYF. V usage is TRBV30 and J usage is TRBJ2-7; D might be TRBD2 (6 bases). Germline lookup yields CDR1 GTSNPN and CDR2 SVGIG (reference sequence). Trimming pared 2 bases from V and 6 bases from J, leaving 17 bases between. The CDR3 totals 14 residues. The entire variable domain, with the rest obtained from reference TRBV30 and TRBJ2-7, is as follows: SQTIHQWPATLVQPVGSPLSLECTVEGTSNPNLYWYRQAAGRGLQLLFYSVGIGQISSEVPQNLSASRPQDRQFILSSKKLLLSDSGFYLCAWSPAAGFGEQYFGPGTRLTVT.

The gene calls are TRBV2 and TRBJ1-4; a possible D gene is TRBD1 (6 bases). The germline V gene has CDR1 SNHLY and CDR2 FYNNEI. This CDR3 comprises 14 residues. Deletions cut 2 bases from V and 10 bases from J, with 14 bases between. The CDR3 sequence is CASSEILGGGKLFF. The CDR3, as DNA: TGTGCCAGCAGTGAAATTTTAGGGGGGGGAAAACTGTTTTTT.

Comments on this clone: The sample contains more than one DNA sequence encoding this CDR3. CDR3 residues: CASSLGTGHGYTF. Here the CDR3 DNA reads TGTGCCAGCAGCCTAGGGACAGGTCATGGCTACACCTTC. The gene calls are TRBV5-6 and TRBJ1-2, with 8 bases matching TRBD1. In germline, CDR1 is SGHDT, CDR2 YYEEEE. The CDR3 runs 13 residues. V was clipped by 4 bases and J by 6 bases; unmatched bases: 5. Filled out from reference TRBV5-6 and TRBJ1-2, the complete variable domain reads DAGVTQSPTHLIKTRGQQVTLRCSPKSGHDTVSWYQQALGQGPQFIFQYYEEEERQRGNFPDRFSGHQFPNYSSELNVNALLLGDSALYLCASSLGTGHGYTFGSGTRLTVV.

The V and J genes are TRBV24-1 and TRBJ1-1; D unclear. Trimming stripped 3 bases from V and 5 bases from J, with 6 bases between. Germline V gives CDR1 KGHDR, CDR2 SFDVKD. The CDR3 is 12 amino acids. CDR3 nucleotides: TGTGCCACCAGTGATACCGAGACTGAAGCTTTCTTT. Protein: CATSDTETEAFF.

This clone has just one count. The rearrangement links TRBV19 to TRBJ1-2, with D possibly TRBD1 on 6 matching bases. Germline V lookup: CDR1 LNHDA, CDR2 SQIVND (reference sequence). The CDR3 is made up of 14 amino acids. V lost 6 bases and J lost 4, with 15 bases in between. The CDR3 bases are TGTGCCAGTAGCCAAGAAACAGGGTTCTATGGCTACACCTTC. Translation: CASSQETGFYGYTF.

The chain joins TRBV12-5 to TRBJ1-3; 12 bases agree with TRBD1. CDR3 size: 20 residues. The V gene end was trimmed by 0 bases and the J gene end by 4 bases; junction bases not matched to a gene: 13. The germline V gene has CDR1 LGHNT and CDR2 FRNRAP. The CDR3 here is CASGLVFFKGDRGPGNTIYF. CDR3 nucleotides: TGTGCTAGTGGTTTGGTGTTTTTCAAGGGGGACAGGGGGCCAGGAAACACCATATATTTT.

This clone was observed a few times. The chain employs TRBV7-9 and TRBJ1-2; D perhaps matches TRBD1 (5 bases). The CDR3 loop spans 13 amino acids. The ends were cut back, 4 bases at V and 4 bases at J, with 10 bases in the middle. Germline assignment: CDR1 SEHNR and CDR2 FQNEAQ (reference sequence). In DNA, the CDR3 is TGTGCCAGCAGCTCCTGGACAATCTATGGCTACACCTTC. As protein: CASSSWTIYGYTF.

The chain links TRBV11-1 to TRBJ1-5; maybe TRBD1 (5 bases). Germline V gene lookup returns CDR1 SGHAT and CDR2 FQDESV (reference sequence). The CDR3 is 15 residues long. Between the trimmed V and J ends, which lost 1 base and 0 bases, there was a span of 7 bases. The DNA of the CDR3 is TGTGCCAGCAGCTTAGACGGACATAGCAATCAGCCCCAGCATTTT. It yields the protein CASSLDGHSNQPQHF.

V usage is TRBV28 and J usage is TRBJ2-7; the match to TRBD1 covers 7 bases. V gave up 4 bases and J gave up 3 bases; unmatched junction bases: 9. Germline CDR1 MDHEN, CDR2 SYDVKM. The CDR3 is 15 amino acids. In nucleotides, the CDR3 is TGTGCCAGCAGTTCGCTACAGGGGATTCACTACGAGCAGTACTTC. Translated, it gives CASSSLQGIHYEQYF. Using reference TRBV28 and TRBJ2-7 for the parts outside the CDR3, the full variable domain is DVKVTQSSRYLVKRTGEKVFLECVQDMDHENMFWYRQDPGLGLRLIYFSYDVKMKEKGDIPEGYSVSREKKERFSLILESASTNQTSMYLCASSSLQGIHYEQYFGPGTRLTVT.

This clone was observed many times. Additional DNA sequences in this sample encode the identical CDR3. The rearrangement links TRBV2 to TRBJ1-5; 7 nucleotides match TRBD1. In germline, CDR1 is SNHLY, CDR2 FYNNEI. The ends lost 4 bases at V and 6 bases at J; junction bases unmatched: 6. The CDR3 sequence is 14 residues long. The CDR3 sequence: CASSGGGDGQPQHF. CDR3 nucleotide sequence: TGTGCCAGCAGTGGAGGGGGCGATGGTCAGCCCCAGCATTTT.

V gene TRBV6-1 combines with J gene TRBJ2-7; tentative D call: TRBD2 (5 bases). The CDR3 has 14 amino acids. Germline V gives CDR1 MNHNS, CDR2 SASEGT. V gave up 3 bases and J gave up 3 bases, with 12 bases separating them. The DNA of the CDR3 is TGTGCCAGCAGTGATTATAGCGAGGACTACGAGCAGTACTTC. Its translation is CASSDYSEDYEQYF.

This rearrangement joins TRBV7-2 to TRBJ1-2; 9 positions agree with TRBD1. Per the germline V gene, CDR1 is SGHTA and CDR2 is FQGNSA. This CDR3 is built from 14 residues. With V trimmed by 9 bases and J by 2 bases, 7 bases remained unmatched. Here the CDR3 DNA reads TGTGCCAGGCCTTGGACAGGGGACAACTATGGCTACACCTTC. Residues: CARPWTGDNYGYTF.

The chain joins TRBV4-2 to TRBJ2-3, with TRBD2 as a possible D gene (5 bases). Per germline, CDR1 LGHNA and CDR2 YNFKEQ. V was cut by 0 bases and J by 2 bases, with 15 bases left in between. CDR3 length: 17 amino acids. The CDR3 sequence: CASSQDNLAEITDTQYF. The CDR3 nucleotides are TGTGCCAGCAGCCAAGATAACCTAGCAGAAATCACAGATACGCAGTATTTT.

The rearrangement links TRBV29-1 to TRBJ1-3; perhaps TRBD1 as D (6 bases). The CDR3 runs 15 residues. The germline V and J ends were trimmed by 5 bases and 0 bases, with 14 bases remaining between them. The germline CDR1 and CDR2 sequences are SQVTM and ANQGSEA. The CDR3 DNA follows: TGCAGCGTTACCACCGACAGGCACTCTGGAAACACCATATATTTT. Amino acids: CSVTTDRHSGNTIYF.

This chain joins TRBV11-1 and TRBJ1-1, with D unclear. The CDR3 length is 12 residues. Germline V gives CDR1 SGHAT, CDR2 FQDESV (reference sequence). The V end was cut by 1 base, the J end by 11 bases, with 11 bases between. The DNA for the CDR3 is TGTGCCAGCAGCTTAGGAGCCATGGAGGCTTTCTTT. As protein: CASSLGAMEAFF.

The chain employs TRBV11-3 and TRBJ2-2, with D unclear. The CDR3 loop spans 16 amino acids. Germline V gene sequence: CDR1 SGHNT, CDR2 YENEEA. Trimming shortened V by 0 bases and J by 5 bases, and 13 bases separated the two germline ends. CDR3 loop: CASSLEGLADTGELFF. For the CDR3, the DNA is TGTGCCAGCAGCTTAGAAGGCCTGGCGGATACCGGGGAGCTGTTTTTT.

This clone came up once. This sequence joins TRBV6-1 and TRBJ1-1; D remains ambiguous. The CDR3 totals 13 residues. Germline values: CDR1 MNHNS, CDR2 SASEGT. V gave up 1 base and J gave up 5 bases, with 8 bases separating them. CDR3 region: CASSEGQKTEAFF. The CDR3 DNA reads as TGTGCCAGCAGTGAAGGGCAGAAAACTGAAGCTTTCTTT.

The J gene is TRBJ2-7, the V gene TRBV29-1, with 8 bases lining up with TRBD1. The germline gives CDR1 SQVTM, CDR2 ANQGSEA. This CDR3 is built from 14 residues. Trimming removed 6 bases from V and 0 bases from J; junction bases left unmatched: 7. As DNA, the CDR3 is TGCAGCGTAGCGACAGGGGTAAGCTCCTACGAGCAGTACTTC. Its translation is CSVATGVSSYEQYF.

A few counts support this clone. This sequence joins TRBV5-1 and TRBJ1-1, with D perhaps TRBD1 (5 bases). The CDR3 has 16 residues. CDR1 is SGHRS, CDR2 YFSETQ, per germline. V was clipped by 0 bases and J by 5 bases, with 17 bases between them. Here the CDR3 DNA reads TGCGCCAGCAGCTTGGGTATCAGGGTCGGGGGAACTGAAGCTTTCTTT. Translated, it gives CASSLGIRVGGTEAFF.

The J gene is TRBJ1-5, the V gene TRBV18; D is unresolved. In germline, CDR1 is KGHSH, CDR2 LQKENI. Trimming left V 3 bases short and J 1 base short, with 7 bases between. CDR3 length: 14 amino acids. CDR3 bases: TGTGCCAGCTCACCTGACACCAGCAATCAGCCCCAGCATTTT. This sequence encodes CASSPDTSNQPQHF.

As DNA, the CDR3 is TGTGCCAGCAGTCTCCCGACGACCCGTCCGGGGACCCAGTACTTC. It is translated as CASSLPTTRPGTQYF. The gene calls are TRBV6-4 and TRBJ2-5, with no clear D. Between the trimmed V and J ends, which lost 5 bases and 7 bases, there was a span of 20 bases. The CDR3 has 15 residues. The germline V gene encodes CDR1 MRHNA and CDR2 SNTAGT.

This chain uses TRBV9 with TRBJ1-2; TRBD1 is a possible D gene (5 bases). Germline CDR1 SGDLS, CDR2 YYNGEE. There are 14 residues in the CDR3. V was cut by 3 bases and J by 8 bases, with 17 bases left in between. The CDR3 here is CASSGSGGRGGYTF. CDR3 DNA: TGTGCCAGCAGCGGGAGTGGGGGGAGAGGCGGCTACACCTTC.

The rearrangement joins TRBV7-9 to TRBJ1-2; tentatively, D is TRBD1 (5 bases). CDR3 length: 14 amino acids. The germline V gene encodes CDR1 SEHNR and CDR2 FQNEAQ (reference sequence). V was shortened by 5 bases and J by 5 bases, with 15 bases between the two germline ends. The CDR3 reads CASSLQGGRYGYTF. The CDR3, as DNA: TGTGCCAGCAGCCTCCAGGGTGGGAGGTATGGCTACACCTTC.